The clone carrying this T cell receptor beta chain was picked up a small number of times. Its specificity is not known. The data are from a study of T cells in Graves' hyperthyroidism and ophthalmopathy. From RNA transcripts, TCR beta CDR3 regions were amplified. HTBI primers were employed in a first-round RT-PCR of the TCR CDR3. TCRdb fed the multiplex PCR reads into MiXCR, producing one record per CDR3 protein. The top ten hold more than 5% of the sample, which has hundreds of thousands of distinct CDR3 sequences, over 11% seen once. Progressors' blood was drawn at hyperthyroidism diagnosis, before ophthalmopathy symptoms. The authors obtained PBMCs from around 11 ml of fresh peripheral blood. Findings of the study overall: Ophthalmopathy got predicted by the model a median about 6.7 months before its onset. Among thyroid clonotypes expanded above 0.001, most also appeared in blood.

Germline V gene data show CDR1 as MNHNS and CDR2 as SASEGT. CDR3 length: 13 residues. Trimming stripped 5 bases from V and 14 bases from J, with 16 bases between. This clonotype was obtained from a woman aged 25 to 39 with Graves' hyperthyroidism that later progressed to Graves' ophthalmopathy. The chain couples TRBV6-1 to TRBJ1-6; D is unclear. The sequencing input was blood. The CDR3 bases are TGTGCCAGCAGTTTGGACCCCTCGGGAACCCTCCACTTT. It specifies CASSLDPSGTLHF.